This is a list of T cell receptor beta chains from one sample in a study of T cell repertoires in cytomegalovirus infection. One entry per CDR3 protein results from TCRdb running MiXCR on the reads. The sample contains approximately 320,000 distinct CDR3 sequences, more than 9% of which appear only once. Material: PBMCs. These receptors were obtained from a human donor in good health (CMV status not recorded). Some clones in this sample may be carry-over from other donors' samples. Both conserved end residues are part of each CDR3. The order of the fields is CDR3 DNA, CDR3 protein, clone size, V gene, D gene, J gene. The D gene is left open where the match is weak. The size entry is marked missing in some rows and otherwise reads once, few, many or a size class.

CDR3nt: TGTGCCAGCAGCTTAGCCTCGGGGGCTCAAGAGACCCAGTACTTC; CDR3aa: CASSLASGAQETQYF; abundance: many; v_gene: TRBV7-2; d_gene: -; j_gene: TRBJ2-5
CDR3nt: TGTGCCAGCAGAATGACCGGGACTAGCGGCCAAGAGACCCAGTACTTC; CDR3aa: CASRMTGTSGQETQYF; abundance: few; v_gene: TRBV6-2/TRBV6-3; d_gene: TRBD2; j_gene: TRBJ2-5
CDR3nt: TGTGCCATCCAGTCGGACGGCACAGATACGCAGTATTTT; CDR3aa: CAIQSDGTDTQYF; abundance: -; v_gene: TRBV10-3; d_gene: -; j_gene: TRBJ2-3
CDR3nt: TGTGCCAGCAGCTTATATCTCGGGAGTCGTAGCGGGGGGGCGCACGAGCAGTACTTC; CDR3aa: CASSLYLGSRSGGAHEQYF; abundance: many; v_gene: TRBV7-2; d_gene: TRBD2; j_gene: TRBJ2-7
CDR3nt: TGTGCCAGCAGTCCAGGGGGCGGAAACACCATAGATTTT; CDR3aa: CASSPGGGNTIDF; abundance: -; v_gene: TRBV6-6; d_gene: TRBD1; j_gene: TRBJ1-3
CDR3nt: TGTGCCAGCTACGAGGGGGCTCGGGCTTTCTTT; CDR3aa: CASYEGARAFF; abundance: -; v_gene: TRBV12-3/TRBV12-4; d_gene: TRBD1; j_gene: TRBJ1-1
CDR3nt: TGCAGTGCTAGAGGACAGGGCAATCAGCCCCAGCATTTT; CDR3aa: CSARGQGNQPQHF; abundance: -; v_gene: TRBV20-1; d_gene: -; j_gene: TRBJ1-5
CDR3nt: TGTGCCAGCAGCTTCAGGGCGGATTCACCCCTCCACTTT; CDR3aa: CASSFRADSPLHF; abundance: many; v_gene: TRBV7-2; d_gene: -; j_gene: TRBJ1-6
CDR3nt: TGTGCCACTGGGGAGCGGGGCTACAATGAGCAGTTCTTC; CDR3aa: CATGERGYNEQFF; abundance: few; v_gene: TRBV24-1; d_gene: TRBD2; j_gene: TRBJ2-1
CDR3nt: TGTGCCAGCAGTTACTCTTACGGAAGTATGAACACTGAAGCTTTCTTT; CDR3aa: CASSYSYGSMNTEAFF; abundance: -; v_gene: TRBV6-7; d_gene: -; j_gene: TRBJ1-1
CDR3nt: TGTGCCAGCAGTTTTCGACAGGGGTCGACAGATACGCAGTATTTT; CDR3aa: CASSFRQGSTDTQYF; abundance: many; v_gene: TRBV7-2; d_gene: TRBD1; j_gene: TRBJ2-3
CDR3nt: TGTGCCAGCAGCTCAGGAGCGGGACCTACCTACGAGCAGTACTTC; CDR3aa: CASSSGAGPTYEQYF; abundance: many; v_gene: TRBV7-2; d_gene: TRBD2; j_gene: TRBJ2-7
CDR3nt: TGTGCCAGCAGACTCCTACTAGCGGGAAAGTTCGCGAACACCGGGGAGCTGTTTTTT; CDR3aa: CASRLLLAGKFANTGELFF; abundance: many; v_gene: TRBV7-2; d_gene: TRBD2; j_gene: TRBJ2-2
CDR3nt: TGCGCCAGCAGCCAAGATCGGGTTAGCGGGGAGCGAGAGACCCAGTACTTC; CDR3aa: CASSQDRVSGERETQYF; abundance: many; v_gene: TRBV4-3; d_gene: TRBD2; j_gene: TRBJ2-5
CDR3nt: TGTGCCAGCAGTGACTATGAGGGGTGGAAGGGGACAGATACGCAGTATTTT; CDR3aa: CASSDYEGWKGTDTQYF; abundance: few; v_gene: TRBV6-1; d_gene: -; j_gene: TRBJ2-3
CDR3nt: TGCAGTGCTTACAATCAGGGAAACAATCAGCCCCAGCATTTT; CDR3aa: CSAYNQGNNQPQHF; abundance: many; v_gene: TRBV20-1; d_gene: -; j_gene: TRBJ1-5
CDR3nt: TGTGCCAGCAGTCGCCTGGATCAGCCCCAGCATTTT; CDR3aa: CASSRLDQPQHF; abundance: -; v_gene: TRBV7-9; d_gene: -; j_gene: TRBJ1-5
CDR3nt: TGTGCCAGCAGCTCGCGGGCGGAAGCTAACTATGGCTACACCTTC; CDR3aa: CASSSRAEANYGYTF; abundance: many; v_gene: TRBV7-9; d_gene: -; j_gene: TRBJ1-2
CDR3nt: TGTGCCAGCAGCTTAACCGACCCGCTGTCCCAGTACTTC; CDR3aa: CASSLTDPLSQYF; abundance: few; v_gene: TRBV7-9; d_gene: -; j_gene: TRBJ2-5
CDR3nt: TGTGCCAGCAACGTGTTCCCTACCGGGCCTAATTCACCCCTCCACTTT; CDR3aa: CASNVFPTGPNSPLHF; abundance: -; v_gene: TRBV7-9; d_gene: -; j_gene: TRBJ1-6
CDR3nt: TGTGCCAGCAGCAAGGACAGATATGGCTACACCTTC; CDR3aa: CASSKDRYGYTF; abundance: -; v_gene: TRBV28; d_gene: -; j_gene: TRBJ1-2
CDR3nt: TGTGCCAGCAGTGAAACAGATACGCAGTATTTT; CDR3aa: CASSETDTQYF; abundance: few; v_gene: TRBV25-1; d_gene: -; j_gene: TRBJ2-3
CDR3nt: TGTGCCAGCAGGACTAGCGGGGCCTACTACGAGCAGTACTTC; CDR3aa: CASRTSGAYYEQYF; abundance: few; v_gene: TRBV28; d_gene: TRBD2; j_gene: TRBJ2-7
CDR3nt: TGTGCCAGTAGCCCACCGGGCCAACCTCACCATGGCTACACCTTC; CDR3aa: CASSPPGQPHHGYTF; abundance: few; v_gene: TRBV19; d_gene: -; j_gene: TRBJ1-2
CDR3nt: TGTGCCAGCAGTGAAGGGTGGGGACTAACAACAGATACGCAGTATTTT; CDR3aa: CASSEGWGLTTDTQYF; abundance: -; v_gene: TRBV6-1; d_gene: TRBD2; j_gene: TRBJ2-3
CDR3nt: TGCGCCAGCAGCCCTGTAGGGGGAAAGGAGTTCTTC; CDR3aa: CASSPVGGKEFF; abundance: few; v_gene: TRBV4-1; d_gene: -; j_gene: TRBJ2-1
CDR3nt: TGTGCCAGCAGCCTTATCCGGGACAGTGAAGCTTTCTTT; CDR3aa: CASSLIRDSEAFF; abundance: many; v_gene: TRBV7-2; d_gene: TRBD1; j_gene: TRBJ1-1
CDR3nt: TGCGCCAGCAGCCAAGACCCGGCCGGGCGCACCATATATTTT; CDR3aa: CASSQDPAGRTIYF; abundance: many; v_gene: TRBV4-3; d_gene: -; j_gene: TRBJ1-3
CDR3nt: TGTGCCACCAGCAGAGATCTGGCGGCGGGAGGGTCCTACGAGCAGTACTTC; CDR3aa: CATSRDLAAGGSYEQYF; abundance: many; v_gene: TRBV15; d_gene: TRBD2; j_gene: TRBJ2-7
CDR3nt: TGTGCCAGCAGCTTAAGAGGGACAGCGACCTACAATGAGCAGTTCTTC; CDR3aa: CASSLRGTATYNEQFF; abundance: many; v_gene: TRBV7-2; d_gene: TRBD1; j_gene: TRBJ2-1
CDR3nt: TGTGCCAGCAGTTCTAGCGGCTTGAGCTCCTACGAGCAGTACTTC; CDR3aa: CASSSSGLSSYEQYF; abundance: many; v_gene: TRBV28; d_gene: TRBD2; j_gene: TRBJ2-7
CDR3nt: TGTGCCAGCAGTATTAACAGGGTTGTTGGCGAAAAACTGTTTTTT; CDR3aa: CASSINRVVGEKLFF; abundance: many; v_gene: TRBV6-1; d_gene: -; j_gene: TRBJ1-4
CDR3nt: TGTGCCAGCAGCTTCTCGAGCGGGAGGGTCGCCAAAAACATTCAGTACTTC; CDR3aa: CASSFSSGRVAKNIQYF; abundance: many; v_gene: TRBV11-2; d_gene: TRBD2; j_gene: TRBJ2-4
CDR3nt: TGTGCCAGCTCGACCCGGGGGGATGGCTACGAGCAGTACTTC; CDR3aa: CASSTRGDGYEQYF; abundance: many; v_gene: TRBV18; d_gene: TRBD2; j_gene: TRBJ2-7
CDR3nt: TGTGCCAGCAGTTTAAGGGGACAGGGGGGCTACACCTTC; CDR3aa: CASSLRGQGGYTF; abundance: few; v_gene: TRBV27; d_gene: TRBD1; j_gene: TRBJ1-2
CDR3nt: TGTGCCAGCAGCTCCACGGTTAACCTGCGGGGGACCCAGTACTTC; CDR3aa: CASSSTVNLRGTQYF; abundance: few; v_gene: TRBV7-7; d_gene: -; j_gene: TRBJ2-5
CDR3nt: TGTGCCAGCAGCGTAGCCGGGACGACCCATCAAGAGACCCAGTACTTC; CDR3aa: CASSVAGTTHQETQYF; abundance: few; v_gene: TRBV9; d_gene: -; j_gene: TRBJ2-5
CDR3nt: TGTGCCAGCAGCTTAGGGGGGACAGGGGATAACTATGGCTACACCTTC; CDR3aa: CASSLGGTGDNYGYTF; abundance: many; v_gene: TRBV7-2; d_gene: TRBD1; j_gene: TRBJ1-2
CDR3nt: TGTGCCAGCAGTTTACACAGCACTGAAGCTTTCTTT; CDR3aa: CASSLHSTEAFF; abundance: many; v_gene: TRBV12-3/TRBV12-4; d_gene: -; j_gene: TRBJ1-1
CDR3nt: TGTGCCAGCAGCGTTGGGTCCCTGAGGGGTTCCGCGCAGTACTTC; CDR3aa: CASSVGSLRGSAQYF; abundance: many; v_gene: TRBV7-2; d_gene: -; j_gene: TRBJ2-7
CDR3nt: TGTGCCAGCAGCCCCGGGACAGGGAGGACCGGGGAGCTGTTTTTT; CDR3aa: CASSPGTGRTGELFF; abundance: many; v_gene: TRBV11-2; d_gene: TRBD1; j_gene: TRBJ2-2
CDR3nt: TGCAGTGCCGGACAGGGCTATCAGCCCCAGCATTTT; CDR3aa: CSAGQGYQPQHF; abundance: few; v_gene: TRBV20-1; d_gene: TRBD1; j_gene: TRBJ1-5
CDR3nt: TGTGCCAGCAGTCGAACCGGGACAGACTCCTACGAGCAGTACTTC; CDR3aa: CASSRTGTDSYEQYF; abundance: -; v_gene: TRBV6-1; d_gene: TRBD1; j_gene: TRBJ2-7
CDR3nt: TGTGCCTGCAGCTTCTCCGAGGAACCCCTCCACTTT; CDR3aa: CACSFSEEPLHF; abundance: -; v_gene: TRBV7-2; d_gene: -; j_gene: TRBJ1-6
CDR3nt: TGTGCCAGCAGCACGCGACTAGCGGAAGAGACCCAGTACTTC; CDR3aa: CASSTRLAEETQYF; abundance: many; v_gene: TRBV7-2; d_gene: TRBD2; j_gene: TRBJ2-5
CDR3nt: TGTGCCAGCACCTTGGGGGGCGGGCAAACTACCGGGGAGCTGTTTTTT; CDR3aa: CASTLGGGQTTGELFF; abundance: many; v_gene: TRBV6-5; d_gene: -; j_gene: TRBJ2-2
CDR3nt: TGTGCCAGTAGTTACAGTTACACAGATACGCAGTATTTT; CDR3aa: CASSYSYTDTQYF; abundance: many; v_gene: TRBV19; d_gene: -; j_gene: TRBJ2-3
CDR3nt: TGTGCCAGCAGTCCCCGAAAAGGGTCTGGAAACACCATATATTTT; CDR3aa: CASSPRKGSGNTIYF; abundance: few; v_gene: TRBV28; d_gene: -; j_gene: TRBJ1-3
CDR3nt: TGTGCCAGCAGCATACCCAACGCCGGGGCAGGCAAAAACATTCAGTACTTC; CDR3aa: CASSIPNAGAGKNIQYF; abundance: many; v_gene: TRBV28; d_gene: -; j_gene: TRBJ2-4
CDR3nt: TGTGCCAGCAGTTTCTACCCCGCCGACTGGGGCTACACCTTC; CDR3aa: CASSFYPADWGYTF; abundance: few; v_gene: TRBV12-3/TRBV12-4; d_gene: -; j_gene: TRBJ1-2
CDR3nt: TGCGCCAGCAGCCCTTATCCCGGGGACTACAATGAGCAGTTCTTC; CDR3aa: CASSPYPGDYNEQFF; abundance: -; v_gene: TRBV4-3; d_gene: -; j_gene: TRBJ2-1
CDR3nt: TGTGCCAGCATGTTTAGGAGGGCGGGAGGATCACTCACGACCGGGGAGCTGTTTTTT; CDR3aa: CASMFRRAGGSLTTGELFF; abundance: many; v_gene: TRBV28; d_gene: TRBD2; j_gene: TRBJ2-2
CDR3nt: TGTGCCAGCAGGTCCGGGGCGGGGGGGCGAGGGAGTGGTGAGCAGTTCTTC; CDR3aa: CASRSGAGGRGSGEQFF; abundance: -; v_gene: TRBV7-2; d_gene: TRBD2; j_gene: TRBJ2-1
CDR3nt: TGCGCCAGCAGGCAAGGCTTAATGGGGGGCACTGAAGCTTTCTTT; CDR3aa: CASRQGLMGGTEAFF; abundance: many; v_gene: TRBV4-3; d_gene: -; j_gene: TRBJ1-1